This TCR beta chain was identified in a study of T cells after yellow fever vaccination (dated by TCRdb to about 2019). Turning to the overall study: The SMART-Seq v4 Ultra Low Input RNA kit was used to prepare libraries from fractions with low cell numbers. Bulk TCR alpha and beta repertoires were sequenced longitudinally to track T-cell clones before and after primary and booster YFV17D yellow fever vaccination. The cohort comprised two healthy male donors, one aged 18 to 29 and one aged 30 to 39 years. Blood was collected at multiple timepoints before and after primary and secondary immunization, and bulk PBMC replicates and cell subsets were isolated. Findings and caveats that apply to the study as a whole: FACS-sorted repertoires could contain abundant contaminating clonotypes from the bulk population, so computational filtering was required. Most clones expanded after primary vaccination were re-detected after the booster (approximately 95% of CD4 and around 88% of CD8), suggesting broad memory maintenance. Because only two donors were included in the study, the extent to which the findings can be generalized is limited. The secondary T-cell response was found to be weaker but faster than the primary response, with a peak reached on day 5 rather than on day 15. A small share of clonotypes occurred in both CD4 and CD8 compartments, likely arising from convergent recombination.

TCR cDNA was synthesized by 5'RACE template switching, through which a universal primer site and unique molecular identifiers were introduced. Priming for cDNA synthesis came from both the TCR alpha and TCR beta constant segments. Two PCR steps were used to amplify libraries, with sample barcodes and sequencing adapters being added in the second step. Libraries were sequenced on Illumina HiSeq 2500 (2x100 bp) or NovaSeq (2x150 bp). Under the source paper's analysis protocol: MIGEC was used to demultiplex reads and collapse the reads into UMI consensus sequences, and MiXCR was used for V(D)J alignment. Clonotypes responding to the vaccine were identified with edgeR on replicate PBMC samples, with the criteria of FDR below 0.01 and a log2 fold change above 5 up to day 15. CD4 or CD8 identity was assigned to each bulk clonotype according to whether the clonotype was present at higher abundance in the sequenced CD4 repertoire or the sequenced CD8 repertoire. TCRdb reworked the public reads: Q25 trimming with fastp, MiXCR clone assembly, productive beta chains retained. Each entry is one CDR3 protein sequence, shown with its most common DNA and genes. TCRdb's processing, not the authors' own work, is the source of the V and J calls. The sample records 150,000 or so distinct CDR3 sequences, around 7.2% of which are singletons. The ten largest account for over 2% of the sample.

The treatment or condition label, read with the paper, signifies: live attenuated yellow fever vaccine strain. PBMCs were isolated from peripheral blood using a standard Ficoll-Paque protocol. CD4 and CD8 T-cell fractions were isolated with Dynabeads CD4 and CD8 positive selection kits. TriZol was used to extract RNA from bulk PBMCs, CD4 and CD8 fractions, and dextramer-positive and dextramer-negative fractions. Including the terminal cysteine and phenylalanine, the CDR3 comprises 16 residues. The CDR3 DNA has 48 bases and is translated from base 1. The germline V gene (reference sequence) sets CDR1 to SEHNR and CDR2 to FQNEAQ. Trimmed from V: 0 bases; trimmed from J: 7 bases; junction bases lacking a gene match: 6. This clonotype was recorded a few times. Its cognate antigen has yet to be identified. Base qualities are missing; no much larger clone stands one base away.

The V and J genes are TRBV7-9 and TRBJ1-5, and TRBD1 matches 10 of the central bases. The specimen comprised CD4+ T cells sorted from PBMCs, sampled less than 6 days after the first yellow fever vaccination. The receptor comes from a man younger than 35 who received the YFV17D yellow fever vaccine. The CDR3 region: CASSLAGTGVLQPQHF. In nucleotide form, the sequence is TGTGCCAGCAGCTTAGCCGGGACAGGGGTTCTGCAGCCCCAGCATTTT.